This T cell receptor (beta chain) originates from a study of monozygotic twins with inflammatory bowel disease. Study outcomes and limitations: Twins with IBD were found to have lower TCRbeta diversity (inverse Simpson) than healthy co-twins.

Turning to this clonotype: Its antigen is unidentified.

The CDR3 is made up of 15 amino acids. Per germline, CDR1 DFQATT and CDR2 SNEGSKA (reference sequence). Used for each TCR library was around 3.5 ug of total RNA. Template switching added UMIs carrying a 6-nucleotide sample barcode. With around 16 and 10 cycles respectively, two nested PCRs were carried out on TCRalpha and TCRbeta cDNA. TCRdb reanalyzed the 5' RACE reads and collapses them to one entry per CDR3 protein, without DNA. This specimen shows over 110,000 distinct CDR3 sequences; the ten leading clones hold under 2.5%. The sample was blood. This receptor was obtained from a human donor with ulcerative colitis or Crohn's disease, or a healthy co-twin of an affected twin (not recorded which). The V and J genes are TRBV20-1 and TRBJ2-1; TCRdb designates TRBD1, a call that cannot be tested without DNA. CDR3 in amino acids: CSAREGGAHYNEQFF.